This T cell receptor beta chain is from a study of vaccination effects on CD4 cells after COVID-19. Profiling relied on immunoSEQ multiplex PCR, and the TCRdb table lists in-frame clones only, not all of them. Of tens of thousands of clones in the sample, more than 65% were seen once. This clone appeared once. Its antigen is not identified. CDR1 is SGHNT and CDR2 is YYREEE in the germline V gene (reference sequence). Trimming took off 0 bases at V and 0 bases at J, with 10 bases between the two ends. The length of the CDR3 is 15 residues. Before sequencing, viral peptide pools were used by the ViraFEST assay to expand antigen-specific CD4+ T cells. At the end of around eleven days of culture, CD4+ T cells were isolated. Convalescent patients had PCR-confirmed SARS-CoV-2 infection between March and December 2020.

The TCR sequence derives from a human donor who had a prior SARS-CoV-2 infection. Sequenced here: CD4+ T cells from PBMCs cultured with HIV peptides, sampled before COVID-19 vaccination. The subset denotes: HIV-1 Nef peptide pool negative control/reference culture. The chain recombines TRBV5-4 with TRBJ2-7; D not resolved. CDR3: CASSLGSESSYEQYF. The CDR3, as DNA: TGTGCCAGCAGCTTGGGCAGCGAGAGCTCCTACGAGCAGTACTTC. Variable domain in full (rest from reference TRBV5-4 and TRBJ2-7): ETGVTQSPTHLIKTRGQQVTLRCSSQSGHNTVSWYQQALGQGPQFIFQYYREEENGRGNFPPRFSGLQFPNYSSELNVNALELDDSALYLCASSLGSESSYEQYFGPGTRLTVT.